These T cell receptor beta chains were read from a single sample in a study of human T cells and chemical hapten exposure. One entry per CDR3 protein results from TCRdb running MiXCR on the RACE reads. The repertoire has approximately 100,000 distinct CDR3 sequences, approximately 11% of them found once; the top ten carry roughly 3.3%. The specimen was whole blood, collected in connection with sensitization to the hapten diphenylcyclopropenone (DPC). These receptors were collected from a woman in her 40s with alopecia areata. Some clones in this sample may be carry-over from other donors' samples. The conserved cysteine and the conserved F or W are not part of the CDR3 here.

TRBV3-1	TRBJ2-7	ASSQWGRGYEQY
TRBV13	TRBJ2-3	ASSLGRVNTDTQY
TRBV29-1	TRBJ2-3	SVEDQQGAGDTQY
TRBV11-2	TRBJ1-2	ASSVRDRGHGGYT
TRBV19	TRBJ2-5	ASSPAAGLETQY
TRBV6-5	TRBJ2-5	ASYTRGRETQY
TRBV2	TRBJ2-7	ASSEAVYEQY
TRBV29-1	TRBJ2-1	SVPGTHGNEQF
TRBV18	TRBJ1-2	ASSPAEGLDGYT
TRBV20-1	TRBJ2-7	SANSPKGSSYEQY
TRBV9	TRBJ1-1	ASSLDSTEAF
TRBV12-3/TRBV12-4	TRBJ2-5	ASRLAGGTRETQY
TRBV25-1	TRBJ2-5	ASSAPGGPQETQY
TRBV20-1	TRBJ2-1	SARTNTEQF
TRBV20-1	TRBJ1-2	SANRDRGQSGYT
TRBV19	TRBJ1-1	ASSISQGATEAF
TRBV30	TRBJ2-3	AWSVSPDTQY
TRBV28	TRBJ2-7	ASSLGSAQGVFYEQY
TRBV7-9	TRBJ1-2	ASSPHPSYGYT
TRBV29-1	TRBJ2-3	SVEDPRGASTDTQY
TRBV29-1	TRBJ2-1	SVEKRDNYNEQF
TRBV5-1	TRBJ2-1	ASSLTMGSSYNEQF
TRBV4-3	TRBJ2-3	ASSQEWWRERTDTQY
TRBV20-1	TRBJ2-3	SARRAEWPDTQY
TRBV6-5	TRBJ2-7	ASRFDRDSSYEQY
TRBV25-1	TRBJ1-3	ASSVQGTSGNTIY
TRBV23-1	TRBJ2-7	ASSQSHSSGRGSSYEQY
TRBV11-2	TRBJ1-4	ASSLEGQRATNEKLF
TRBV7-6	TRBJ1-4	ASSLRTGAFEKLF
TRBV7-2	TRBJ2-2	ASSLGGQGHRELF
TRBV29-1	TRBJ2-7	SVLVLGANCEQY
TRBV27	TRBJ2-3	ASRLLAGVVTDTQY
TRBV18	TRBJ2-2	ASSPLPAGDTGELF
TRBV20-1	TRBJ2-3	SATLQARGTDTQY
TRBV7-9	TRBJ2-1	ASSTQRVAGAYNEQF
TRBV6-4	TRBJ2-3	ASSDSDGGGHTQY
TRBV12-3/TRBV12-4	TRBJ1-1	ASSLADLNTEAF
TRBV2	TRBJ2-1	ASSAAGIYPNEQF
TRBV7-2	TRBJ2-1	ASSLVSVNEQF
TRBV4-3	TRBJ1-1	ASSQEGQNTEAF
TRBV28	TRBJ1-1	ASSLRGATEAF
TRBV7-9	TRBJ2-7	ASSLGVGSASYEQY
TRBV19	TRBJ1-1	ASSDSGEGPEAF
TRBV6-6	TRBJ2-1	ASSSGPGEQF